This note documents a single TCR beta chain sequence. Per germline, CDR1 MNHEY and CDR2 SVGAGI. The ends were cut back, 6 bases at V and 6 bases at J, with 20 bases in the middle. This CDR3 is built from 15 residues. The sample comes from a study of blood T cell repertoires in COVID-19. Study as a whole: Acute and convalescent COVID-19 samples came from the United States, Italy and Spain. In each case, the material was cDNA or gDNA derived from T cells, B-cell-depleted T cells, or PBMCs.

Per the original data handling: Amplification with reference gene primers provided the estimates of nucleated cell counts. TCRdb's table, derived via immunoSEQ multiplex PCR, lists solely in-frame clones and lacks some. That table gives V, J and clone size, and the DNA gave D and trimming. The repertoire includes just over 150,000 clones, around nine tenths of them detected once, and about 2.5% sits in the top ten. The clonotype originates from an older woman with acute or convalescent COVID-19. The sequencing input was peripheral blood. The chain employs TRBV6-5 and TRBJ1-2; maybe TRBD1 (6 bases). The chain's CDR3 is CASRRTRGRIHGYTF. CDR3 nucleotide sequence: TGTGCCAGCAGACGCACGCGGGGGCGCATCCATGGCTACACCTTC.